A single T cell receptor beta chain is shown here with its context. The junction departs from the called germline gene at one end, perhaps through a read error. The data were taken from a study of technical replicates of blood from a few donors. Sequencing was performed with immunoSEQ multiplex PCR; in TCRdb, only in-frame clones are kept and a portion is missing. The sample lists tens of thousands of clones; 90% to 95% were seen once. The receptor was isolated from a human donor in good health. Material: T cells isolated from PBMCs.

The CDR3 region has the DNA TGTGCTAGCAGCCCCAACGCGGCAGACGGAGAGACCCAGTACTTC. Protein sequence: CASSPNAADGETQYF. The chain uses TRBV7-7 and TRBJ2-5; D call uncertain. This CDR3 has 15 residues. Germline assignment: CDR1 SSHAT and CDR2 FNYEAQ (reference sequence).